This is a list of T cell receptor beta chains from one sample in a study of Ad26.COV2.S vaccination and SARS-CoV-2 variants. TCRdb's table, derived via immunoSEQ multiplex PCR, lists solely in-frame clones and lacks some. The table includes roughly 300,000 clones, around nine tenths detected once. The sequences come from peripheral blood, collected in a trial of Ad26.COV2.S vaccine versus placebo. Receptor source: a person between 18 and 65 years old who received the Ad26.COV2.S COVID-19 vaccine or a placebo. Both conserved end residues are part of each CDR3. Each record gives: V gene, J gene, D gene, clone size, CDR3 protein, CDR3 DNA. A D gene is named only where the DNA matches it firmly. A row's size may be missing; if present it is once, few, many or a size class.

>TRBV4-1|TRBJ2-7|TRBD1|-
CASSLNPGQSFYEQYF
TGCGCCAGCAGTCTAAATCCGGGACAGAGCTTCTACGAGCAGTACTTC
>TRBV6-5|TRBJ2-7|TRBD2|-
CASSYGGTSGYEQYF
TGTGCCAGCAGTTACGGCGGGACTAGCGGCTACGAGCAGTACTTC
>TRBV28|TRBJ1-1|-|-
CASSLFRGIHTEAFF
TGTGCCAGCAGTTTATTTAGGGGGATCCACACTGAAGCTTTCTTT
>TRBV18|TRBJ2-5|-|-
CASSPGGETQYF
TGTGCCAGCTCACCAGGGGGAGAGACCCAGTACTTC
>TRBV19|TRBJ1-1|TRBD1|-
CASSAYRGGNTEAFF
TGTGCCAGTAGTGCTTACAGGGGTGGGAACACTGAAGCTTTCTTT
>TRBV7-2|TRBJ2-5|TRBD2|-
CASSGLAGVETQYF
TGTGCCAGCAGCGGGCTAGCGGGAGTGGAGACCCAGTACTTC
>TRBV9|TRBJ2-3|TRBD2|-
CASSVAEVAGDTQYF
TGTGCCAGCAGCGTAGCTGAGGTAGCGGGAGATACGCAGTATTTT
>TRBV10-2|TRBJ2-7|-|few
CASSTGRREQYF
TGCGCCAGCAGTACGGGACGTCGCGAGCAGTACTTC
>TRBV19|TRBJ2-1|-|-
CASSLGGLNSYNEQFF
TGTGCCAGTAGCCTAGGAGGACTAAACTCCTACAATGAGCAGTTCTTC
>TRBV19|TRBJ2-1|-|-
CASKVGYYYNEQFF
TGTGCCAGTAAGGTCGGGTATTACTACAATGAGCAGTTCTTC
>TRBV6-2/TRBV6-3|TRBJ2-7|TRBD1|-
CASSYGDRVDEQYF
TGTGCCAGCAGTTACGGGGACAGGGTCGACGAGCAGTACTTC
>TRBV27|TRBJ2-5|-|-
CASSFRGAGETQYF
TGTGCCAGCAGTTTCCGGGGAGCAGGGGAGACCCAGTACTTC
>TRBV4-1|TRBJ2-5|TRBD1|-
CASSQARGTAYQETQYF
TGCGCCAGCAGCCAAGCCAGAGGGACAGCATACCAAGAGACCCAGTACTTC
>TRBV3-1/TRBV3-2|TRBJ1-2|TRBD1|-
CASSRGGQGSGYTF
TGTGCCAGCAGCCGAGGTGGACAGGGGTCTGGCTACACCTTC
>TRBV6-6|TRBJ2-5|TRBD2|-
CASSPGLVGETQYF
TGTGCCAGCAGTCCGGGACTAGTAGGCGAGACCCAGTACTTC
>TRBV3-1/TRBV3-2|TRBJ1-1|TRBD1|-
CASSQVRGPNTEAFF
TGTGCCAGCAGCCAGGTCAGGGGGCCGAACACTGAAGCTTTCTTT
>TRBV2|TRBJ2-3|-|-
CASRGQARVTDTQYF
TGTGCCAGCCGAGGGCAGGCCCGGGTCACCGATACGCAGTATTTT
>TRBV2|TRBJ2-3|-|-
CASSLRDTQYF
TGTGCCAGCAGCCTCCGGGATACGCAGTATTTT
>TRBV7-8|TRBJ2-4|TRBD2|-
CASSPHSGVAKNIQYF
TGTGCCAGCAGCCCCCATAGCGGGGTAGCCAAAAACATTCAGTACTTC
>TRBV12-3/TRBV12-4|TRBJ2-7|-|-
CASVGDGSYEQYF
TGTGCCAGCGTCGGGGACGGGTCCTACGAGCAGTACTTC
>TRBV7-9|TRBJ1-2|-|-
CASSFDLSGANYGYTF
TGTGCCAGCAGCTTCGATTTGTCGGGGGCTAACTATGGCTACACCTTC
>TRBV12-3/TRBV12-4|TRBJ1-2|TRBD1|-
CASRGDRGGYTF
TGTGCCAGCAGGGGAGACAGGGGCGGCTACACCTTC
>TRBV13|TRBJ1-1|-|many
CASSSPQGFIMNTEAFF
TGTGCCAGCAGCTCGCCTCAGGGCTTTATAATGAACACTGAAGCTTTCTTT
>TRBV6-1|TRBJ2-2|-|-
CASSELFRGVNTGELFF
TGTGCCAGCAGTGAACTGTTTAGGGGCGTGAACACCGGGGAGCTGTTTTTT
>TRBV7-2|TRBJ1-1|TRBD1|-
CASSLDRGNTEAFF
TGTGCCAGCAGCTTAGACAGGGGGAACACTGAAGCTTTCTTT
>TRBV15|TRBJ2-1|-|-
CAATATEFNNEQFF
TGTGCCGCGACCGCGACAGAGTTTAACAATGAGCAGTTCTTC
>TRBV9|TRBJ1-1|-|few
CASSVEMNTEAFF
TGTGCCAGCAGCGTAGAGATGAACACTGAAGCTTTCTTT
>TRBV7-9|TRBJ1-1|-|once
CASSLALDTEAFF
TGTGCCAGCAGCTTAGCTTTGGACACTGAAGCTTTCTTT
>TRBV27|TRBJ2-7|-|-
CASSLLRQDVYEQYF
TGTGCCAGCAGTTTATTGAGACAGGACGTCTACGAGCAGTACTTC
>TRBV15|TRBJ1-1|TRBD1|-
CATGKNYGTAYTEAFF
TGTGCCACCGGGAAAAACTACGGGACAGCGTACACTGAAGCTTTCTTT
>TRBV27|TRBJ2-7|-|-
CASRGSRAASSYEQYF
TGTGCCAGCAGGGGTTCTAGGGCGGCGAGCTCCTACGAGCAGTACTTC
>TRBV30|TRBJ1-5|-|-
CASGSPGYQPQHF
TGTGCCTCGGGGAGCCCCGGATATCAGCCCCAGCATTTT